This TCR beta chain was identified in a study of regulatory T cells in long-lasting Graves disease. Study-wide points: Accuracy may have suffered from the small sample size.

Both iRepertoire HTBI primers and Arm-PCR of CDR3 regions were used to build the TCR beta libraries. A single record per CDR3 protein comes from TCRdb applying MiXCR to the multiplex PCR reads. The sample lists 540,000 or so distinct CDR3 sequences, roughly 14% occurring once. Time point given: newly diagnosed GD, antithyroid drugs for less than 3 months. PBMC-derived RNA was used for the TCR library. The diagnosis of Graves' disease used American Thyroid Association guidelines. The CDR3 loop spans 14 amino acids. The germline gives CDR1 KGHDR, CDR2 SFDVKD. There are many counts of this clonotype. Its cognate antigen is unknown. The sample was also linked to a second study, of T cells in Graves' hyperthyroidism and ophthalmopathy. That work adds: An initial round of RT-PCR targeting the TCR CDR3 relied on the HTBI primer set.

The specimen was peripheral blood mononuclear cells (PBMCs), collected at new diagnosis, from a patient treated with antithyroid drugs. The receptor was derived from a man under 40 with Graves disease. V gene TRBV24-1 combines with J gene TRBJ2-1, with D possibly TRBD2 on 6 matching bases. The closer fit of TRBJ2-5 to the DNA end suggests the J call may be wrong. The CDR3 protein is CATSDRVGGETQYF. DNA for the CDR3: TGTGCCACCAGTGACAGGGTTGGGGGGGAGACCCAGTACTTC.